This TCR beta chain was observed in a study of radiotherapy plus CTLA-4 blockade in lung cancer. At the level of the study: With 25% to 35% of patients having disease control, objective responses were seen in under 20%. Study-level points and caveats: Once radiotherapy plus ipilimumab had been given, TCR clones derived from tumor expanded in blood. Response was reportedly best predicted by early blood T cell clone dynamics, with interferon-beta.

Remarks on this clone: Its antigen is as yet unknown.

Clones were read by immunoSEQ multiplex PCR, and TCRdb kept only the in-frame ones, dropping some. In the table there are over 100,000 clones, 70% to 85% of which are singletons. Focal radiation plus CTLA-4 blockade with ipilimumab was given to patients with chemo-refractory metastatic non-small-cell lung cancer. Looked up from germline, CDR1 is SEHNR and CDR2 is FQNEAQ (reference sequence). This CDR3 is built from 16 residues. Between the trimmed V and J ends, which lost 3 bases and 0 bases, there was a span of 14 bases. The chain is built from TRBV7-9 and TRBJ1-2; tentatively, D is TRBD1 (5 bases). The sequenced sample was peripheral blood, obtained from a patient treated with radiotherapy plus ipilimumab. This clonotype was obtained from a human donor with non-small cell lung cancer that progressed on radiotherapy plus ipilimumab. Some clones in this sample may be carry-over from other donors' samples. In DNA, the CDR3 is TGTGCCAGCAGCTTTCCTTCAGGGATAACTAACTATGGCTACACCTTC. This gives the protein CASSFPSGITNYGYTF.